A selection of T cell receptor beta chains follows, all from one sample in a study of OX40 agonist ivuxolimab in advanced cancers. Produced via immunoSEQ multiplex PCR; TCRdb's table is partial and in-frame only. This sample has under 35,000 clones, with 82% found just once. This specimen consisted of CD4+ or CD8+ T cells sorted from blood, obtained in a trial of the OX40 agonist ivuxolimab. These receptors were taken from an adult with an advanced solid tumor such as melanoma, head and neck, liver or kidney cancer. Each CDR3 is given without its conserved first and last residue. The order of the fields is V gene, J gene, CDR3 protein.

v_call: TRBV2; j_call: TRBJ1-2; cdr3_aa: ASSERQKYGYT
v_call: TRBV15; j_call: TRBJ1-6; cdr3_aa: ATSERSAYNSPLH
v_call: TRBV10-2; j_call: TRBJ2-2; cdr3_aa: ASSEPGLAGSGELF
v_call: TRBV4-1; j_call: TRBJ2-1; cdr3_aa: ASSQARILHRGNEQF
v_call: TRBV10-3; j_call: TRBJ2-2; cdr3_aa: AISESLGTFRNTGELF
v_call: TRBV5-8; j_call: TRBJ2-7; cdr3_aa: ASSFRDPAGGPTYEQY
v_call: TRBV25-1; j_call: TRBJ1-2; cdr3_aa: ASSDPGLFGGYT
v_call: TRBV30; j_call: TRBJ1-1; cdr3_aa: AWGRRNTEAF
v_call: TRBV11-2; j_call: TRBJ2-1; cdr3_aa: ASSLRLAGSSYNEQF
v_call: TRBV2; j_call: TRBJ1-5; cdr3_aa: ASRGTYNQPQH
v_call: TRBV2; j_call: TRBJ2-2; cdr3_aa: ASSGTGRGTGELF
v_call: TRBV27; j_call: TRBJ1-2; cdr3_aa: ASSPGRWPGYT
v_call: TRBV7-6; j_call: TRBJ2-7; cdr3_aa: ASSPTGGYEQY
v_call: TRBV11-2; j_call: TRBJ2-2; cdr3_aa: ASSRRGSGELF
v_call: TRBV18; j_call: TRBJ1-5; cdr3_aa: ASSATGTWDQPQH
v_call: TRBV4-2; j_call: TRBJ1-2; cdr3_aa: ANSQDVYGYT
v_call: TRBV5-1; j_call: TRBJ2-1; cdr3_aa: ASSWTSTNYNEQF
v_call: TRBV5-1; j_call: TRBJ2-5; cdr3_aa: ASSLTETQY
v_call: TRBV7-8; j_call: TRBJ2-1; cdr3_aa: ASSSRGLYNEQF
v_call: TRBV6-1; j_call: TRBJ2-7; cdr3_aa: ASRGSGAYEQY
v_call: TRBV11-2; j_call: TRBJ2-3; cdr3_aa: ASSLIAGMGGDTQY
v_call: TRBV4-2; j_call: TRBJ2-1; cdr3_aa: ASSQDLSSDEQF
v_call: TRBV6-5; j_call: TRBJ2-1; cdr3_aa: ASRDSSYNEQF
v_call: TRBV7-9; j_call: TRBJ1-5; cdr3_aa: ASSLTPPNQPQH
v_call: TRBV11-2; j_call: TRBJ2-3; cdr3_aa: ASSRVAGTSGRAPQY
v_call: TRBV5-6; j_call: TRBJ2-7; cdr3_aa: ASSLGGGLRYEQY
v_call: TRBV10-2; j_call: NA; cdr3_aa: ASSDRGSSYEQY
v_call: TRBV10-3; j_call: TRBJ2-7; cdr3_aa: AISDPQRALSYEQY
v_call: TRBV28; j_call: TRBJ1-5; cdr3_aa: ASFPRGGARNQPQH
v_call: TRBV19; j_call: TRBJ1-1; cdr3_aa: ASLTPGTGGTEAF
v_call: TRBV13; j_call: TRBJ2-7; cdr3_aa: ASSLLAGNYEQY
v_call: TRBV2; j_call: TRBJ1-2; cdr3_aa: ASVDRGRSTGGYT
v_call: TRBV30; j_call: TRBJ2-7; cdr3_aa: AWRGYGSYEQY
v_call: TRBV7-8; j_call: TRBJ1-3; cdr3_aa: ASSHGQGRSGTIY
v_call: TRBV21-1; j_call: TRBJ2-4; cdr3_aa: ASSKLKGQTLAKNIQY
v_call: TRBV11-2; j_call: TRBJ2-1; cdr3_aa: ASSLDLGQGNEQF
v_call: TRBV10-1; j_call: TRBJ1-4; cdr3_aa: ASNPQGSREKLF
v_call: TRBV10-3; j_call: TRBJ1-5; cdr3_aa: ANPTGGAGQPQH
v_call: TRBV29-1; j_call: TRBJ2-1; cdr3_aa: SVIGRPGPGYNEQF
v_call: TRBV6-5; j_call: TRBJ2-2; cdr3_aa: ASSYSSQNTGELF
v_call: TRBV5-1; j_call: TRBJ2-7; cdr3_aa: ASGLGHTSSYEQY
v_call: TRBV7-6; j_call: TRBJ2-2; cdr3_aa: ASSTPGGPTGELF
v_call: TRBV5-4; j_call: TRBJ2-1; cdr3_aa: ASSTGTGSYNEQF
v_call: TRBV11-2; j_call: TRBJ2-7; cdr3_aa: ASSWSRGPIEQY
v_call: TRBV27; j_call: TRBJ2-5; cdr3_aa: ASSSRTSGGTN
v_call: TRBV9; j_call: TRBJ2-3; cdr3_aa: ASSGGQGVTDTQY
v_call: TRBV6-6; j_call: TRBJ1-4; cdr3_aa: ASSDSSQGLF
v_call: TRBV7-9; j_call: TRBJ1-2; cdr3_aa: ASSPGGYGYT
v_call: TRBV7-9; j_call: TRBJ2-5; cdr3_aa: ASSLLLGLVETQY
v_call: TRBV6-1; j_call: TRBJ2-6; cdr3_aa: ASSDNGAGANVLT
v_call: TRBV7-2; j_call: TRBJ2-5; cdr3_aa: ASSPTKGTGKSETQY
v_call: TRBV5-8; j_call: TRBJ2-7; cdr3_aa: ASSLAAGGASEQY
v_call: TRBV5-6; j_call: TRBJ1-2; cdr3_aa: ASSLLTQAPDGYT
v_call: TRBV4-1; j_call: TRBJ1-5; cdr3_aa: ASSPWTGSNQPQH
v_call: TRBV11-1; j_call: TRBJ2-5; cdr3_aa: ASSTGELETQY
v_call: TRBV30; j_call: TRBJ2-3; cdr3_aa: AWRSRAVSTDTQY
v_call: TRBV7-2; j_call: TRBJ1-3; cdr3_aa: ASRGGGGQRQTIY
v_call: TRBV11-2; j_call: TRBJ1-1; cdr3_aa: ASSFQSTEAF